This TCR beta chain was sequenced in a study of blood T cell repertoires in COVID-19. The wider study: Acute and convalescent COVID-19 specimens originated in the United States, Italy and Spain. The cDNA or gDNA used as material had been derived from T cells, B-cell-depleted T cells, or PBMCs.

The V and J ends lost 0 bases and 6 bases respectively, with 12 bases between them. Germline values: CDR1 LGHNA, CDR2 YSLEER. This CDR3 is 15 amino acids long. In the original analysis: Amplification with reference gene primers provided the estimates of nucleated cell counts. Measured with immunoSEQ multiplex PCR; TCRdb has only the in-frame clones, and not every one. The D gene and trimming were derived from the DNA, and the V and J assignments and clone size from that table. Seen here are around 250,000 clones, approximately 84% observed once, and the top ten hold 1.9%. The TCR sequence derives from an elderly woman with acute or convalescent COVID-19. What was sequenced was peripheral blood. The rearrangement links TRBV4-3 to TRBJ1-5; a weak D match, TRBD1 (6 bases). CDR3 amino acids: CASSQEVGAGQPQHF. CDR3 nucleotide sequence: TGCGCCAGCAGCCAAGAGGTGGGGGCCGGTCAGCCCCAGCATTTT.